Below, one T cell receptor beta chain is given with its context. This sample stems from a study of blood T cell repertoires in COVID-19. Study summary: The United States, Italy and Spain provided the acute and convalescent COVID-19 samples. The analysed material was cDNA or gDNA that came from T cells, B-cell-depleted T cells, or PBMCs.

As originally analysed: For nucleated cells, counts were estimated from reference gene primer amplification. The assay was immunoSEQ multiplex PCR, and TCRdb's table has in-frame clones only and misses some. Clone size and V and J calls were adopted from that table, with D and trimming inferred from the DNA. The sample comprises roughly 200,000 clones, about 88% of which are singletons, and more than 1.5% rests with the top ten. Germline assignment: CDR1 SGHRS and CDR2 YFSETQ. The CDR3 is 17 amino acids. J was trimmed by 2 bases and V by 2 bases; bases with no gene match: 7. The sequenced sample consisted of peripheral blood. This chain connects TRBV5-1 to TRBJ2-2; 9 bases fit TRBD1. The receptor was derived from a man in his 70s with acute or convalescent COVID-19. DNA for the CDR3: TGCGCCAGCAGCTTATTTACAGGGGGCTCTAACACCGGGGAGCTGTTTTTT. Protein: CASSLFTGGSNTGELFF.